A single sample is the source of the 4 T cell receptor beta chains below, sequenced in a study of blood T cell repertoires in COVID-19 (dated by TCRdb to 2018 to 2021). The library was made by the immunoSEQ multiplex PCR assay. TCRdb provides this immuneACCESS table in a form limited to in-frame rearrangements. Some clones are lacking; in checked studies, under half of them reflect an unresolved V gene, and why the rest are absent is not known. The sample data list 100,000 to 150,000 clones, and roughly 91% of these were observed just once. The top ten clonotypes cover 18% of the sample. Sequenced sample: peripheral blood. These receptors were obtained from a man between 45 and 60 years old with active or convalescent COVID-19.

This chain connects TRBV7-9 to TRBJ2-3; 7 positions match TRBD1. From germline, CDR1 is SEHNR and CDR2 FQNEAQ (reference sequence). The V and J ends lost 4 bases and 0 bases, in that order; junction bases with no gene match: 13. CDR3 length: 18 residues. In nucleotides, the CDR3 is TGTGCCAGCAGCTCCCCAACCCCGGGACAGCCTAGCACAGATACGCAGTATTTT. Translated, it gives CASSSPTPGQPSTDTQYF.

The chain couples TRBV29-1 to TRBJ1-1, with unresolved D. Trimming pared 4 bases from V and 0 bases from J, leaving 9 bases between. The CDR3 totals 13 residues. Germline assignment: CDR1 SQVTM and CDR2 ANQGSEA. CDR3 in DNA: TGCAGCGTTGCCCACAGTCTGAACACTGAAGCTTTCTTT. Protein product: CSVAHSLNTEAFF.

CDR3 coding DNA: TGCGCCAGCAGTCAAGGGTCCAGGGGGCGAACTGAAGCTTTCTTT. Translation gives CASSQGSRGRTEAFF. This chain links TRBV23-1 with TRBJ1-1, with 8 positions matching TRBD1. TRBV23-1 is an ORF, with its function uncertain. This CDR3 spans 15 amino acids. With V trimmed by 2 bases and J by 5 bases, 7 bases remained unmatched.

This chain uses TRBV27 with TRBJ1-1, with TRBD1 as a possible D gene (5 bases). CDR3 size: 13 residues. Deletions cut 2 bases from V and 1 base from J, with 5 bases between. Germline V CDR1 and CDR2: MNHEY, SMNVEV (reference sequence). The CDR3 DNA is TGTGCCAGCAGTTTACAGGGGAACACTGAAGCTTTCTTT. Translated: CASSLQGNTEAFF.